This TCR beta chain was found in a study of blood T cells in healthy people across ages. Regarding the study as a whole: It was held that diversity estimates obtained from one million T cells represented underestimates. Higher naive T cell percentage went strongly together with higher TCR beta diversity.

Turning to this clonotype: Its cognate antigen is unknown.

Samples had at least 6 million PBMCs isolated from them. Sample-barcoded 5' priming and a J-beta primer mix drove a second PCR of 7 to 11 cycles. Tagging of each cDNA molecule was performed by a template-switch adaptor with 12 random nucleotides. Using its own MiXCR run on the 5' RACE reads, TCRdb lists one record per CDR3 protein. The sample gives about 400,000 distinct CDR3 sequences, approximately 51% of which show up once; about 54% is in the top ten. Germline loops: CDR1 ENHRY, CDR2 SYGVKD. The CDR3 sequence is 17 residues long. V lost 6 bases and J 5 bases, leaving 23 bases between the germline ends.

The origin of this receptor is a man aged 55 to 70 in good health. Sequenced material: blood. The rearrangement links TRBV10-3 to TRBJ2-1; D is perhaps TRBD1 or TRBD2 (6 bases each). CDR3 nucleotides: TGTGCCATCAGAGAAGGTGAGGGGGGAGGTTTCCACAATGAGCAGTTCTTC. This sequence encodes CAIREGEGGGFHNEQFF.